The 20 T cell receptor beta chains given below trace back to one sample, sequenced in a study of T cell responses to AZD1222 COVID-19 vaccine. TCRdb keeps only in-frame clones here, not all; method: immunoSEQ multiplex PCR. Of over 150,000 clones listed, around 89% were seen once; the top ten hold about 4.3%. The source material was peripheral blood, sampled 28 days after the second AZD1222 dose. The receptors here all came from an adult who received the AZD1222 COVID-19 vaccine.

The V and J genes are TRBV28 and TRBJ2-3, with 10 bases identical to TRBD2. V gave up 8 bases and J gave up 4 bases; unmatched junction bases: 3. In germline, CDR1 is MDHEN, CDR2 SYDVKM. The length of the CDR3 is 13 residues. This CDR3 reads CASQRGGADTQYF. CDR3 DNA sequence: TGTGCCAGCCAGCGGGGGGGCGCAGATACGCAGTATTTT.

DNA of the CDR3: TGTGCCAGCAGCCAAGTCGGAGGGGGGAGCACAGATACGCAGTATTTT. Protein sequence: CASSQVGGGSTDTQYF. The chain joins TRBV14 to TRBJ2-3; perhaps D is TRBD1 or TRBD2 (6 bases each). This CDR3 is built from 16 residues. Trimming shortened V by 1 base and J by 0 bases, and 11 bases separated the two germline ends. CDR1 and CDR2 from the germline V gene are SGHDN and FVKESK.

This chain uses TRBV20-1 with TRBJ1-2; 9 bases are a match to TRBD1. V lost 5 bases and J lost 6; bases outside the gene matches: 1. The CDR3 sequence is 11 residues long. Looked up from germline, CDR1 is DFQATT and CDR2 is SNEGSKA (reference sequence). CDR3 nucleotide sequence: TGCAGTGCTTACAGGGGGCATGGCTACACCTTC. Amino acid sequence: CSAYRGHGYTF.

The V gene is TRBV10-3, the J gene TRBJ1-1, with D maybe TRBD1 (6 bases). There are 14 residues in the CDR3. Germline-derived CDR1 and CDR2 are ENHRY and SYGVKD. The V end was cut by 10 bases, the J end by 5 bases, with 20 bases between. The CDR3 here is CATIRAGAYTEAFF. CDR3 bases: TGTGCCACCATCCGTGCGGGGGCGTATACTGAAGCTTTCTTT.

The CDR3 sequence: CASSPGTGEAFF. The CDR3 bases are TGTGCCAGCAGCCCCGGGACAGGGGAAGCTTTCTTT. The chain has TRBV6-5 and TRBJ1-1; TRBD1 matches 9 bases. V was clipped by 6 bases and J by 8 bases; unmatched bases: 4. The CDR3 extends over 12 amino acids. The germline V gene has CDR1 MNHEY and CDR2 SVGAGI.

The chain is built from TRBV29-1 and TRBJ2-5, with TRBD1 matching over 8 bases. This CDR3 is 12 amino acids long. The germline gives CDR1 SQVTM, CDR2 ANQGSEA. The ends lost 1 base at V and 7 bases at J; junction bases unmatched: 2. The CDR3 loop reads CSVEAQGGTQYF. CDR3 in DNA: TGCAGCGTTGAAGCACAGGGGGGGACCCAGTACTTC.

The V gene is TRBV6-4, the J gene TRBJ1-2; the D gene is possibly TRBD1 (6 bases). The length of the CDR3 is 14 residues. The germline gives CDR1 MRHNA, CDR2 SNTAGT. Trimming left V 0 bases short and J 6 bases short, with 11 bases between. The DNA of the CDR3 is TGTGCCAGCAGTGACTCTTTAAGGGGGGATGGCTACACCTTC. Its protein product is CASSDSLRGDGYTF.

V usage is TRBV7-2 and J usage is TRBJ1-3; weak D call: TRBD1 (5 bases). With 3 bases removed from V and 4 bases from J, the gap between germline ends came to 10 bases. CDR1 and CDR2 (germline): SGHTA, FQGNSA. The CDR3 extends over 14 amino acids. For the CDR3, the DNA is TGTGCCAGCAGCTTGGGGGAATGGGGAAACACCATATATTTT. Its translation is CASSLGEWGNTIYF. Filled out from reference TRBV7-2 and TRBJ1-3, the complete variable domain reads GAGVSQSPSNKVTEKGKDVELRCDPISGHTALYWYRQSLGQGLEFLIYFQGNSAPDKSGLPSDRFSAERTGGSVSTLTIQRTQQEDSAVYLCASSLGEWGNTIYFGEGSWLTVV.

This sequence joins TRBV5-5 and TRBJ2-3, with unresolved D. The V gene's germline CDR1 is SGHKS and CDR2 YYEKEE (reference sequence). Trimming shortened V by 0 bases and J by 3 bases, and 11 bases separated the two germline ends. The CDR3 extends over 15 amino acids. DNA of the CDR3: TGTGCCAGCAGCTTGGGACTCTCTCTGACAGATACGCAGTATTTT. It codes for CASSLGLSLTDTQYF.

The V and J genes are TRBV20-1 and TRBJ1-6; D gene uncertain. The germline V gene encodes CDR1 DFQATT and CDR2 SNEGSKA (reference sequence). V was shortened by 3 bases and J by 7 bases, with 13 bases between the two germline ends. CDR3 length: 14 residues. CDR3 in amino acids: CSASRAEENSPLHF. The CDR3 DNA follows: TGCAGTGCTAGTCGGGCAGAAGAAAATTCACCCCTCCACTTT.

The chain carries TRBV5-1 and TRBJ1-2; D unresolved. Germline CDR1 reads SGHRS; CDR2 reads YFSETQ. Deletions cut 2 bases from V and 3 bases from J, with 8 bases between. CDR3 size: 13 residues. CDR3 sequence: CASSLGPDYGYTF. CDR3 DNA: TGCGCCAGCAGCTTAGGGCCGGACTATGGCTACACCTTC.

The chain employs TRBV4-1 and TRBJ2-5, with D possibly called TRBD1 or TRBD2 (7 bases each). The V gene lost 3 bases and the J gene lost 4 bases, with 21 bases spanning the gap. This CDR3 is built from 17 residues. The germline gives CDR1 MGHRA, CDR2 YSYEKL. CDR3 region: CASSQDRSGDLRETQYF. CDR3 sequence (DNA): TGCGCCAGCAGCCAGGACAGGAGCGGGGATTTACGAGAGACCCAGTACTTC.

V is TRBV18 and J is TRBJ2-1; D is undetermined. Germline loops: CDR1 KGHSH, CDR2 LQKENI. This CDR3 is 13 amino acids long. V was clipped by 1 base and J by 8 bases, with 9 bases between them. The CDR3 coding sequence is TGTGCCAGCTCACCACAGGTGTGGGATGAGCAGTTCTTC. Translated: CASSPQVWDEQFF.

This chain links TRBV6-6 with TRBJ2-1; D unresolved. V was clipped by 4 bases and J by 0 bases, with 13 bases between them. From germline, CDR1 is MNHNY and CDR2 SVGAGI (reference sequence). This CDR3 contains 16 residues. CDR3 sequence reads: CASSWAQPSSYNEQFF. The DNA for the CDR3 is TGTGCCAGCAGTTGGGCCCAGCCGAGCTCCTACAATGAGCAGTTCTTC.

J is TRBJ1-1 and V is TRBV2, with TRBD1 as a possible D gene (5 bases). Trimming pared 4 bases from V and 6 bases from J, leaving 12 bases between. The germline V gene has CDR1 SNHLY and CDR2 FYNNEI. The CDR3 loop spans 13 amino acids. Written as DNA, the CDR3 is TGTGCCAGCAGTGTTCAGGGATCCCCTGAAGCTTTCTTT. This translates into CASSVQGSPEAFF. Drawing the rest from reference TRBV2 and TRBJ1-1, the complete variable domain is EPEVTQTPSHQVTQMGQEVILRCVPISNHLYFYWYRQILGQKVEFLVSFYNNEISEKSEIFDDQFSVERPDGSNFTLKIRSTKLEDSAMYFCASSVQGSPEAFFGQGTRLTVV.

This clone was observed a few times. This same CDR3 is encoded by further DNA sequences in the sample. CDR3 residues: CASSQAEGTQYF. In nucleotides, the CDR3 is TGTGCCAGCAGCCAAGCCGAAGGGACCCAGTACTTC. This chain links TRBV3-1 (or the pseudogene TRBV3-2) with TRBJ2-5; D ambiguous. The CDR3 consists of 12 residues. Trimming shortened V by 1 base and J by 7 bases, and 7 bases separated the two germline ends. Germline CDR1 is LGHDT and CDR2 is YNNKEL (reference sequence).

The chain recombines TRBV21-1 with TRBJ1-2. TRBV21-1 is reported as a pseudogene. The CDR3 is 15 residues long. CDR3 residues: CASSPRDGCNYGYTF. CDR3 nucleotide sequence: TGTGCCAGCAGCCCAAGAGATGGGTGTAACTATGGCTACACCTTC.

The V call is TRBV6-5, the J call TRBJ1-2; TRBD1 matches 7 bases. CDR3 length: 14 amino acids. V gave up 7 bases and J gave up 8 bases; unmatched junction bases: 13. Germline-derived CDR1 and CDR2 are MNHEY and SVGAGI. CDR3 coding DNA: TGTGCCAGCACCAGGGGGACACCCGGGGGAGGCTACACCTTC. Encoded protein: CASTRGTPGGGYTF.

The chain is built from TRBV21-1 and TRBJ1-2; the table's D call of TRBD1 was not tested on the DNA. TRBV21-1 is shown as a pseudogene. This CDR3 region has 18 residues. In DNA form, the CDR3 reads TGTGCCAGCAGCAGATCCGGGACAGGGTATCCCTTTAACTATGGCTACACCTTC. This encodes CASSRSGTGYPFNYGYTF.

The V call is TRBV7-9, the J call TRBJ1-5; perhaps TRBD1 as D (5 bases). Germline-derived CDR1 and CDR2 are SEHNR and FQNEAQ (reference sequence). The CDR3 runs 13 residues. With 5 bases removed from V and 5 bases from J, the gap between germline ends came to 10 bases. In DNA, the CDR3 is TGTGCCAGCAGCCTTACAGGAGATCAGCCCCAGCATTTT. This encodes CASSLTGDQPQHF.